This paragraph reports one T cell receptor (beta chain). The sample belongs to a study of cytomegalovirus exposure and HLA in healthy donors. The PCR ran on 60 Vbeta and 13 Jbeta primers. The assay was immunoSEQ multiplex PCR, and TCRdb's table has in-frame clones only and misses some. The data contain about 240,000 clones, about 81% of them singletons. This CDR3 is 15 amino acids long. Germline V gene lookup returns CDR1 SGHVS and CDR2 FNYEAQ. V was pared by 5 bases and J by 1 base, with 4 bases of the junction left unmatched. Material for sequencing was PBMCs. The sequence came from an older woman in good health and CMV-seropositive. The chain recombines TRBV7-6 with TRBJ2-5, with TRBD2 matching 10 bases. CDR3 loop: CASSPVAGGQETQYF. The CDR3 DNA reads as TGTGCCAGCAGCCCCGTAGCGGGAGGCCAAGAGACCCAGTACTTC.